This T cell receptor beta chain was recovered during a study of resident and recirculating memory T cells in vitiligo. Study at large: Epidermis came from shave biopsies of lesional and nonlesional sites, plus PBMCs. Whole samples, not sorted cells, were homogenized and used for genomic DNA extraction. Study results and limitations: Sequences differed between biopsy sites and patients, suggesting private specificity.

With V trimmed by 3 bases and J by 9 bases, 13 bases remained unmatched. This CDR3 has 17 residues. Germline V gene sequence: CDR1 MGHRA, CDR2 YSYEKL. As regards this clone: Its specificity is unknown.

The repertoire was sequenced with immunoSEQ multiplex PCR; TCRdb's copy has only in-frame clones and lacks some. Of approximately 69,000 clones in the sample, more than 85% are singletons; the top ten hold 4.9%. This receptor was identified in a male donor with vitiligo. Sample: blood. This chain links TRBV4-1 with TRBJ1-6; 8 bases match TRBD1. CDR3 in amino acids: CASSQDSQGAWGSPLHF. CDR3 nucleotides: TGCGCCAGCAGCCAGGATAGTCAGGGGGCTTGGGGTTCACCCCTCCACTTT.